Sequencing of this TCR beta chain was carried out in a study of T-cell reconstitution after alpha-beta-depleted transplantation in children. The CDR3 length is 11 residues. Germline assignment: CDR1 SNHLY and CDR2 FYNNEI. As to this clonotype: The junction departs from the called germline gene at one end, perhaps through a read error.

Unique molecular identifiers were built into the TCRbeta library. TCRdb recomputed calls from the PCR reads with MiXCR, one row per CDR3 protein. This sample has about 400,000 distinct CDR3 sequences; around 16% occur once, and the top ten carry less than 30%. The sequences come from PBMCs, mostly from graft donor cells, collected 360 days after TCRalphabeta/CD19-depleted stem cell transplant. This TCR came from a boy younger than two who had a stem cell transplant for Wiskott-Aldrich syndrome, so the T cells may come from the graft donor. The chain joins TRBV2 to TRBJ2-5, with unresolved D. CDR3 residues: CASSGQKTQYF. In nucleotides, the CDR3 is TGTGCCAGCAGTGGCCAAAAGACCCAGTACTTC.